The 30 T cell receptor beta chains below all came from one sample that was sequenced in a study of cytomegalovirus exposure and HLA in healthy donors. With 60 Vbeta and 13 Jbeta primers, the PCR was carried out. Some clones are missing from TCRdb's copy, which holds only in-frame ones; the method was immunoSEQ multiplex PCR. The sample shows about 180,000 clones, approximately 73% of them seen only once. Sequencing was performed on PBMCs. The receptors shown here come from a woman aged 30 to 39 in good health and CMV-seropositive.

The chain joins TRBV7-2 to TRBJ1-5; the match to TRBD1 covers 7 bases. Germline V gene sequence: CDR1 SGHTA, CDR2 FQGNSA. Trimming at V came to 1 base and at J to 5 bases, leaving 5 bases not matched to a gene. This CDR3 contains 15 residues. The CDR3 reads CASSLETGRYQPQHF. CDR3 DNA: TGTGCCAGCAGCTTAGAGACAGGGCGCTATCAGCCCCAGCATTTT.

The chain is built from TRBV28 and TRBJ1-4, with a possible D match to TRBD1 (6 bases). The V end lost 5 bases, the J end lost 14 bases, and 15 bases lay between the germline ends. This CDR3 contains 12 residues. CDR1 MDHEN and CDR2 SYDVKM come from the germline V gene. In DNA, the CDR3 is TGTGCCAGCAGTCAATTACAGGGTATCCTGTTTTTT. Its protein is CASSQLQGILFF.

As for this clone: A junction end diverges from the germline sequence, so it may reflect a read error. The chain combines TRBV19 with TRBJ2-6; possible D gene TRBD1, 6 bases. CDR1 is LNHDA and CDR2 is SQIVND in the germline V gene (reference sequence). The CDR3 contains 15 residues. CDR3 in amino acids: CASSHRVYGANGLTF. The CDR3 nucleotides read TGTGCCAGTAGTCACAGGGTGTATGGGGCCAACGGCCTGACTTTC.

In this sample, this clone turned up a few times. The CDR3 nucleotides are TGTGCCAGCAGTTTATGGGTTCTAGCGGGGGGGCCCGGGGAGCTGTTTTTT. Its translation: CASSLWVLAGGPGELFF. This chain joins TRBV28 and TRBJ2-2; TRBD2 matches 12 bases. There are 17 residues in the CDR3. With V trimmed by 0 bases and J by 6 bases, 5 bases remained unmatched. CDR1 and CDR2 from the germline V gene are MDHEN and SYDVKM.

Notes on this clone: This sample includes further DNA sequences coding for the same CDR3. This chain uses TRBV7-2 with TRBJ1-6; D remains ambiguous. Trimming shortened V by 4 bases and J by 8 bases, and 6 bases separated the two germline ends. The length of the CDR3 is 12 residues. Germline V lookup: CDR1 SGHTA, CDR2 FQGNSA. CDR3 DNA sequence: TGTGCCAGCAGCTCCGGGTATTCACCCCTCCACTTT. It codes for CASSSGYSPLHF.

V and J are TRBV7-2 and TRBJ2-5; 8 bases are a match to TRBD2. The CDR3 length is 15 residues. The V and J ends lost 7 bases and 4 bases, in that order; junction bases with no gene match: 11. Germline-derived CDR1 and CDR2 are SGHTA and FQGNSA. The DNA for the CDR3 is TGTGCCAGCAACTCACCGGGAGGGGGGGCAGAGACCCAGTACTTC. Protein product: CASNSPGGGAETQYF. Combining the CDR3 with reference TRBV7-2 and TRBJ2-5 gives the whole variable domain GAGVSQSPSNKVTEKGKDVELRCDPISGHTALYWYRQSLGQGLEFLIYFQGNSAPDKSGLPSDRFSAERTGGSVSTLTIQRTQQEDSAVYLCASNSPGGGAETQYFGPGTRLLVL.

This clone showed up just once. V and J are TRBV14 and TRBJ2-7, with D unresolved. CDR1 is SGHDN and CDR2 is FVKESK in the germline V gene. Trimming took off 0 bases at V and 6 bases at J, with 9 bases between the two ends. This CDR3 contains 13 residues. CDR3 protein: CASSQERNLEQYF. The CDR3, as DNA: TGTGCCAGCAGCCAAGAGAGGAACCTCGAGCAGTACTTC.

The chain links TRBV4-3 to TRBJ1-6, with a tentative D call TRBD1 (5 bases). The CDR3 runs 16 residues. Per the germline V gene, CDR1 is LGHNA and CDR2 is YSLEER. V was pared by 0 bases and J by 7 bases, with 13 bases between. CDR3 bases: TGCGCCAGCAGCCAAGATCCTGTGACAGAGAATTCACCCCTCCACTTT. This codes for CASSQDPVTENSPLHF.

J is TRBJ1-2 and V is TRBV18, with 7 bases lining up with TRBD1. CDR1 is KGHSH and CDR2 is LQKENI in the germline V gene. J was trimmed by 4 bases and V by 0 bases; bases with no gene match: 8. The CDR3 contains 16 residues. CDR3: CASSPPVTGAGYGYTF. Here the CDR3 DNA reads TGTGCCAGCTCACCACCGGTCACAGGGGCAGGCTATGGCTACACCTTC.

The gene calls are TRBV7-2 and TRBJ2-1; D might be TRBD1 (6 bases). V was trimmed by 1 base and J by 8 bases, leaving 9 bases between them. Germline V gene data show CDR1 as SGHTA and CDR2 as FQGNSA. The CDR3 extends over 13 amino acids. DNA for the CDR3: TGTGCCAGCAGCTTAGGACAGGAACATGAGCAGTTCTTC. As protein: CASSLGQEHEQFF.

A few counts support this clone. V gene TRBV9 combines with J gene TRBJ2-7; 10 bases are a match to TRBD1. V lost 0 bases, J lost 3 bases, and 12 bases stayed unmatched. The CDR3 runs 18 residues. CDR1 is SGDLS and CDR2 is YYNGEE in the germline V gene. For the CDR3, the DNA is TGTGCCAGCAGCGTAGTGGTCCCCCTCCGGGACAGGGGCTACGAGCAGTACTTC. Translating it yields CASSVVVPLRDRGYEQYF.

The CDR3 protein is CASSVVGQGNTEAFF. For the CDR3, the DNA is TGTGCCAGCAGCGTAGTTGGGCAGGGGAACACTGAAGCTTTCTTT. The chain couples TRBV9 to TRBJ1-1; D perhaps matches TRBD1 (5 bases). V lost 0 bases and J lost 1, with 10 bases in between. From germline, CDR1 is SGDLS and CDR2 YYNGEE. CDR3 length: 15 amino acids.

The J gene is TRBJ2-1, the V gene TRBV5-4, with TRBD2 matching over 8 bases. Germline V gives CDR1 SGHNT, CDR2 YYREEE (reference sequence). The J segment lost 4 bases and the V segment lost 4 bases, leaving 7 bases of the junction unmatched. The CDR3 is 15 amino acids. The CDR3 loop is CASSPPSGSYNEQFF. For the CDR3, the DNA is TGTGCCAGCAGCCCGCCAAGCGGGAGTTACAATGAGCAGTTCTTC. The entire variable domain, with the rest obtained from reference TRBV5-4 and TRBJ2-1, is as follows: ETGVTQSPTHLIKTRGQQVTLRCSSQSGHNTVSWYQQALGQGPQFIFQYYREEENGRGNFPPRFSGLQFPNYSSELNVNALELDDSALYLCASSPPSGSYNEQFFGPGTRLTVL.

The chain combines TRBV5-1 with TRBJ1-3, with TRBD1 matching 7 bases. Germline V gene data show CDR1 as SGHRS and CDR2 as YFSETQ. The CDR3 is 18 amino acids. V was pared by 4 bases and J by 0 bases, with 13 bases of the junction left unmatched. CDR3 sequence reads: CASSRDRLQGYSGNTIYF. In nucleotides, the CDR3 is TGCGCCAGCAGCCGCGACCGACTACAGGGGTACTCTGGAAACACCATATATTTT.

The V call is TRBV10-2, the J call TRBJ2-3, with D possibly being TRBD2 (5 bases). The germline V gene has CDR1 WSHSY and CDR2 SAAADI. The CDR3 spans 13 residues. Trimming cost V 4 bases and J 4 bases, with 9 bases left between them. The CDR3 DNA is TGCGCCAGCAGTGGGTCCGGGGCAGATACGCAGTATTTT. Translating it yields CASSGSGADTQYF.

CDR3 bases: TGTGCCAGCAGCGTAGTAGTAGCCCTCGATGTGGTTAATGAGCAGTTCTTC. Translation: CASSVVVALDVVNEQFF. This sequence joins TRBV9 and TRBJ2-1; no clear D. The CDR3 spans 17 residues. V lost 0 bases to trimming and J lost 7 bases, with 20 bases between them. The germline V gene encodes CDR1 SGDLS and CDR2 YYNGEE.

The chain is built from TRBV15 and TRBJ2-7, with 9 bases matching TRBD2. The CDR3 is 15 amino acids. V lost 3 bases and J lost 4; bases outside the gene matches: 7. Germline CDR1 and CDR2: LNHNV and YYDKDF (reference sequence). The CDR3, as DNA: TGTGCCACCAGCAGGTCCGCCGGACTAGCGTACGAGCAGTACTTC. Encoded protein: CATSRSAGLAYEQYF.

This clone has just a few counts. The CDR3 reads CASSLMRGPTDTQYF. CDR3 DNA: TGTGCCAGCAGCTTGATGCGGGGGCCCACAGATACGCAGTATTTT. The chain joins TRBV11-3 to TRBJ2-3; TRBD2 is a possible D gene (7 bases). This CDR3 region has 15 residues. Trimming pared 3 bases from V and 2 bases from J, leaving 12 bases between. Germline CDR1 SGHNT, CDR2 YENEEA.

The chain recombines TRBV2 with TRBJ1-5; D is possibly TRBD1 (5 bases). With 6 bases removed from V and 3 bases from J, the gap between germline ends came to 15 bases. The CDR3 has 15 residues. The germline CDR1 and CDR2 sequences are SNHLY and FYNNEI. The CDR3 spells CASSPFRQLNQPQHF. As DNA, the CDR3 is TGTGCCAGCAGCCCCTTTAGACAGCTCAATCAGCCCCAGCATTTT.

CDR3 nucleotide sequence: TGTGCCAGCAGTTTATTGAAAGGACTAGCGGGGTCCACCGGGGAGCTGTTTTTT. This gives the protein CASSLLKGLAGSTGELFF. The V call is TRBV27, the J call TRBJ2-2, with 12 bases lining up with TRBD2. The CDR3 totals 18 residues. V gave up 1 base and J gave up 4 bases; unmatched junction bases: 7. The germline gives CDR1 MNHEY, CDR2 SMNVEV (reference sequence).

This clone showed up just a few times. The chain uses TRBV11-3 and TRBJ2-7, with 8 bases aligning to TRBD1. The length of the CDR3 is 14 residues. The J segment lost 0 bases and the V segment lost 7 bases, leaving 5 bases of the junction unmatched. The V gene's germline CDR1 is SGHNT and CDR2 YENEEA. CDR3 sequence: CASTPGQGSYEQYF. Written as DNA, the CDR3 is TGTGCCAGCACCCCCGGACAGGGCTCCTACGAGCAGTACTTC.

The rearrangement uses TRBV27 and TRBJ1-2; 7 bases line up with TRBD1. Germline CDR1 is MNHEY and CDR2 is SMNVEV (reference sequence). The CDR3 has 13 residues. Germline trimming cut 6 bases from V and 8 bases from J; bases unmatched to any gene: 9. CDR3 sequence: CASSARQGWGYTF. DNA of the CDR3: TGTGCCAGCAGCGCCCGACAGGGTTGGGGCTACACCTTC.

This chain joins TRBV14 and TRBJ2-7; 11 bases align to TRBD2. Germline V gene data show CDR1 as SGHDN and CDR2 as FVKESK. Trimming took 7 bases from V and 2 from J; bases not matched to a gene: 4. CDR3 length: 14 amino acids. The CDR3 DNA reads as TGTGCCAGCACCGGGACTAGCGGAGCCTACGAGCAGTACTTC. Translating it yields CASTGTSGAYEQYF.

This chain uses TRBV10-3 with TRBJ2-7; 7 nucleotides line up with TRBD2. Germline lookup yields CDR1 ENHRY and CDR2 SYGVKD. This CDR3 is 13 amino acids long. The J segment lost 2 bases and the V segment lost 7 bases, leaving 5 bases of the junction unmatched. The CDR3: CAINERGTYEQYF. The DNA for the CDR3 is TGTGCCATCAACGAGCGGGGCACCTACGAGCAGTACTTC.

The J gene is TRBJ1-5, the V gene TRBV25-1; 7 positions agree with TRBD1. This CDR3 has 15 residues. V was clipped by 5 bases and J by 1 base; unmatched bases: 5. Germline V CDR1 and CDR2: MGHDK, SYGVNS. CDR3 amino acids: CASSRAGGSNQPQHF. The CDR3 DNA is TGTGCCAGCAGTAGGGCAGGGGGAAGCAATCAGCCCCAGCATTTT.

V gene TRBV4-3 combines with J gene TRBJ1-6; maybe TRBD1 (5 bases). V was pared by 1 base and J by 9 bases, with 19 bases between. This CDR3 is 17 amino acids long. The germline CDR1 and CDR2 sequences are LGHNA and YSLEER. Written as DNA, the CDR3 is TGCGCCAGCAGCCAAGGGACAAGTGGGCCGGTGGGTTCACCCCTCCACTTT. Protein: CASSQGTSGPVGSPLHF.

J is TRBJ2-2 and V is TRBV28, with 7 bases identical to TRBD2. CDR3 size: 14 residues. With 3 bases clipped from V and 4 bases from J, the junction kept 2 bases outside the gene matches. The germline V gene has CDR1 MDHEN and CDR2 SYDVKM. CDR3: CASSLGGFTGELFF. CDR3 bases: TGTGCCAGCAGTTTGGGGGGGTTCACCGGGGAGCTGTTTTTT.

The chain is built from TRBV18 and TRBJ2-3, with TRBD2 matching 13 bases. The CDR3 contains 17 residues. Trimming at V came to 3 bases and at J to 0 bases, leaving 3 bases not matched to a gene. From germline, CDR1 is KGHSH and CDR2 LQKENI. In nucleotides, the CDR3 is TGTGCCAGCTCACCCAGGACTAGCGGGGGAAGCACAGATACGCAGTATTTT. Its protein is CASSPRTSGGSTDTQYF.

This clone has only one observation. The rearrangement uses TRBV2 and TRBJ2-5, with 9 bases identical to TRBD2. Unmatched junction bases numbered 13, after V lost 10 bases and J lost 4 bases. CDR1 and CDR2 from the germline V gene are SNHLY and FYNNEI. This CDR3 contains 15 residues. For the CDR3, the DNA is TGTGCCAACAACTTGCGCGGGGGGGCCCTAGAGACCCAGTACTTC. Amino acids: CANNLRGGALETQYF. The full variable domain, completed using reference TRBV2 and TRBJ2-5, is EPEVTQTPSHQVTQMGQEVILRCVPISNHLYFYWYRQILGQKVEFLVSFYNNEISEKSEIFDDQFSVERPDGSNFTLKIRSTKLEDSAMYFCANNLRGGALETQYFGPGTRLLVL.

CDR3 loop: CASTPGTTRGEQYF. The CDR3 nucleotides read TGTGCCAGCACCCCCGGGACTACCAGGGGCGAGCAGTACTTC. This chain uses TRBV11-3 with TRBJ2-7; D possibly corresponds to TRBD2 (7 bases). This CDR3 has 14 amino acids. Trimming removed 7 bases from V and 6 bases from J, with 19 bases in between. The germline V gene encodes CDR1 SGHNT and CDR2 YENEEA.